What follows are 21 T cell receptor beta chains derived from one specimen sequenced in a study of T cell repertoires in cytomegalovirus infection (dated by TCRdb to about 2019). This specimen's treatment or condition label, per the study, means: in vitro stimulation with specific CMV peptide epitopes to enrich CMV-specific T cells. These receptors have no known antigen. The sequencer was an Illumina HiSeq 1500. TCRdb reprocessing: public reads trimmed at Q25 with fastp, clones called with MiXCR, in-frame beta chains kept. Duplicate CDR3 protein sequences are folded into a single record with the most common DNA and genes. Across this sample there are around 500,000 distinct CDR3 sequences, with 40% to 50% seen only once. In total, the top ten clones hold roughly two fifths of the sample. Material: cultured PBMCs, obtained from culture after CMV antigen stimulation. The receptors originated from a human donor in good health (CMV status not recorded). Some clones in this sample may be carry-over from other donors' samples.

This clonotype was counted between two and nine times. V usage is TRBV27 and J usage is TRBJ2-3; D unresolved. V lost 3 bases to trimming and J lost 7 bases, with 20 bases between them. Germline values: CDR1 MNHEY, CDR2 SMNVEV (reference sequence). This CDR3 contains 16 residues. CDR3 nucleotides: TGTGCCAGCAGTTTTATGGCTACCGGCGCCGGGTATACGCAGTATTTT. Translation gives CASSFMATGAGYTQYF.

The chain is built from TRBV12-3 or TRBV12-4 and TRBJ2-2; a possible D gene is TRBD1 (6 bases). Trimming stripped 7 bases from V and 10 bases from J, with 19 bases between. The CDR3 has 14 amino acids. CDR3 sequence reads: CASTPAGVSPELFF. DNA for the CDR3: TGTGCCAGCACCCCAGCAGGGGTTAGCCCGGAGCTGTTTTTT.

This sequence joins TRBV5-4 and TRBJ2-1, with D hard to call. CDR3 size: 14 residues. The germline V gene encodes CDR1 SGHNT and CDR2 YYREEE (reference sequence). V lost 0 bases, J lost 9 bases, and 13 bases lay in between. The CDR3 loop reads CASSLAISDAEQFF. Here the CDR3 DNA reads TGTGCCAGCAGCTTGGCGATCTCGGACGCTGAGCAGTTCTTC.

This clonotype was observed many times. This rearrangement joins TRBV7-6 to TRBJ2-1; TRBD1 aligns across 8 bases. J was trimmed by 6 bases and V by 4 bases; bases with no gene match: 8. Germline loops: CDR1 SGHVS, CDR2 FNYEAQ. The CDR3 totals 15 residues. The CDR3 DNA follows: TGTGCCAGCAGCTCTCCAGATGACAGGGGCAATGAGCAGTTCTTC. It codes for CASSSPDDRGNEQFF.

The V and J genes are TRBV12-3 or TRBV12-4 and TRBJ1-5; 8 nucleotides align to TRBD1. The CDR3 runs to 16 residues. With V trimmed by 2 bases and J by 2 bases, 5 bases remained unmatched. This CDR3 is CASSLQGAAGNQPQHF. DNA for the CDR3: TGTGCCAGCAGTTTACAGGGGGCGGCGGGCAATCAGCCCCAGCATTTT.

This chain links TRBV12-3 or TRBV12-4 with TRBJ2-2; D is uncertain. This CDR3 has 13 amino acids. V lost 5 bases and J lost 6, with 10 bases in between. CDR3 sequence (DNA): TGTGCCAGCAGTCTCACCTATTCCGGGGAGCTGTTTTTT. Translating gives CASSLTYSGELFF.

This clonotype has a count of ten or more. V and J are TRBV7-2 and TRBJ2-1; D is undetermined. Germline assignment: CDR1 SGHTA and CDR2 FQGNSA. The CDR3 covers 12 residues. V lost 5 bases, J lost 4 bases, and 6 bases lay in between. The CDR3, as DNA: TGTGCCAGCAGCCGGCAGTACAATGAGCAGTTCTTC. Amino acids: CASSRQYNEQFF.

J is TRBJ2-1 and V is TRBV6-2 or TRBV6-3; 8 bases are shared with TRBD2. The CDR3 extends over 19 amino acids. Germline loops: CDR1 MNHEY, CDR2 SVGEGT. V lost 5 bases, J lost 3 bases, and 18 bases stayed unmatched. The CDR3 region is CASSTLAVWQERVYNEQFF. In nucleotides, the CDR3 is TGTGCCAGCAGTACACTAGCGGTCTGGCAGGAGAGAGTCTACAATGAGCAGTTCTTC.

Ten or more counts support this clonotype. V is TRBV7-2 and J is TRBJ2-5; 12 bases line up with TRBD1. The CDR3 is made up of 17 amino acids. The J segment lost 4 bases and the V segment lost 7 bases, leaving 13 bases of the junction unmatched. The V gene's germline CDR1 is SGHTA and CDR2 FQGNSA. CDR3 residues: CASTPGQGANVRETQYF. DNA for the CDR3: TGTGCCAGCACTCCGGGACAGGGGGCGAATGTACGAGAGACCCAGTACTTC. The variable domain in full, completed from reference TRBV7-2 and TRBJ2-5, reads GAGVSQSPSNKVTEKGKDVELRCDPISGHTALYWYRQSLGQGLEFLIYFQGNSAPDKSGLPSDRFSAERTGGSVSTLTIQRTQQEDSAVYLCASTPGQGANVRETQYFGPGTRLLVL.

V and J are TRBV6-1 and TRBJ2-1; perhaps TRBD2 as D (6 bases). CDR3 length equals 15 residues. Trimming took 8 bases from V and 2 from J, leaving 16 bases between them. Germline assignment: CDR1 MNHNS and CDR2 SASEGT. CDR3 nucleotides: TGTGCCAGCGGAGGGGCAGGAGGGGCCTACAATGAGCAGTTCTTC. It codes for CASGGAGGAYNEQFF.

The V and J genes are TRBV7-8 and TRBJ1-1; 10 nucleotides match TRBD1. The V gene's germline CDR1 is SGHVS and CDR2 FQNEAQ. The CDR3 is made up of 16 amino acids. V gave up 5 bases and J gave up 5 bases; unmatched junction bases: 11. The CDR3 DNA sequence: TGTGCCAGCAGCACGGTGCCCCGGGACAGGGGAACTGAAGCTTTCTTT. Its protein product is CASSTVPRDRGTEAFF.

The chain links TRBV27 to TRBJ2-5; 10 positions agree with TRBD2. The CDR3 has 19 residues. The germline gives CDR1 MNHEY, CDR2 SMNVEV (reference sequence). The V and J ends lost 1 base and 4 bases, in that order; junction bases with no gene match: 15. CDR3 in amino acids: CASSLYPPRSGGGIETQYF. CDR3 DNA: TGTGCCAGCAGTTTATACCCCCCCAGGAGCGGGGGGGGGATAGAGACCCAGTACTTC.

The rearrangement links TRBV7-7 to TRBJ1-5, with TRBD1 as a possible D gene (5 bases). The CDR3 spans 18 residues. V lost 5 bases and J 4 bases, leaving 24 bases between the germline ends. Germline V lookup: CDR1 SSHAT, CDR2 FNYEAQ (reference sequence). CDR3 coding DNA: TGTGCCAGCAGCGCATACCCTGGACCCCGACAGAGTAATCAGCCCCAGCATTTT. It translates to CASSAYPGPRQSNQPQHF.

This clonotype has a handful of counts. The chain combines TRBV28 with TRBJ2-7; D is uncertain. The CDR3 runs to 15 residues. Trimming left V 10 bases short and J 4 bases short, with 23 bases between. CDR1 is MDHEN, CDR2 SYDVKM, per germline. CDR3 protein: CATSRTTLGSYEQYF. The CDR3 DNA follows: TGTGCCACCTCCCGTACGACCTTAGGCTCGTACGAGCAGTACTTC.

CDR3 nucleotides: TGTGCTAGTGGTTTGTCCCGAGAGACCCAGTACTTC. Translated, it gives CASGLSRETQYF. The chain employs TRBV12-5 and TRBJ2-5, with D uncertain. This CDR3 region has 12 residues. The V end was cut by 2 bases, the J end by 4 bases, with 5 bases between. CDR1 is LGHNT and CDR2 is FRNRAP in the germline V gene.

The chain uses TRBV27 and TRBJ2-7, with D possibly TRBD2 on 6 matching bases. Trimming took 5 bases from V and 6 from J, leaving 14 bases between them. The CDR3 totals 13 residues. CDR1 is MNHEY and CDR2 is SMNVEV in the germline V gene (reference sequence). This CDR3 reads CASSGGGPREQYF. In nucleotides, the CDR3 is TGTGCCAGCAGTGGGGGAGGTCCCCGCGAGCAGTACTTC.

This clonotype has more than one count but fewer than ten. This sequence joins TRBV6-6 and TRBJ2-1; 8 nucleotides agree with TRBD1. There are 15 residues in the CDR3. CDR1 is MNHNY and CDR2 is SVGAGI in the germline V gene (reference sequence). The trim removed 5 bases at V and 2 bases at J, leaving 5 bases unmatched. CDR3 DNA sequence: TGTGCCAGCAGTCCGACAGGGGTTGCCTACAATGAGCAGTTCTTC. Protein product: CASSPTGVAYNEQFF.

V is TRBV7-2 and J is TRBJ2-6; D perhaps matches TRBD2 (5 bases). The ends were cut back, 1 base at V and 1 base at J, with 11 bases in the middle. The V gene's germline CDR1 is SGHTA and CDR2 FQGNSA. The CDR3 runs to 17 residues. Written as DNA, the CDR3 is TGTGCCAGCAGCTTAGGGGAGCGTGTTTCTGGGGCCAACGTCCTGACTTTC. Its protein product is CASSLGERVSGANVLTF.

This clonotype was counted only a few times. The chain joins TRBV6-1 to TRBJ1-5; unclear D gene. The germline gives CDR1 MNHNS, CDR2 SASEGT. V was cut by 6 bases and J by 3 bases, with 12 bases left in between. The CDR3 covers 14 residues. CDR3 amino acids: CASREAGYNQPQHF. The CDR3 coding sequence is TGTGCCAGCAGGGAGGCGGGGTACAATCAGCCCCAGCATTTT.

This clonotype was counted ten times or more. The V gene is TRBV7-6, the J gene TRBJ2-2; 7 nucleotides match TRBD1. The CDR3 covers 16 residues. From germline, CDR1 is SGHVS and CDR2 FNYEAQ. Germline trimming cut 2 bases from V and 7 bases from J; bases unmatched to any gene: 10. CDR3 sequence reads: CASSLSTGAFLGELFF. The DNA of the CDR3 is TGTGCCAGCAGCTTAAGCACAGGGGCATTTCTCGGGGAGCTGTTTTTT.

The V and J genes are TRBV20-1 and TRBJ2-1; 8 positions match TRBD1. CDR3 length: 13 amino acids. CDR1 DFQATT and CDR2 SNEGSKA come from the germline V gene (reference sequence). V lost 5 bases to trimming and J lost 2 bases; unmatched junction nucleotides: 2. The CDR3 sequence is CSAGQGPYNEQFF. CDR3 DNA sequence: TGCAGTGCTGGACAGGGCCCCTACAATGAGCAGTTCTTC.